The 31 T cell receptor beta chains given below trace back to one sample, sequenced in a study of CD8+CD57+ T cells in acquired aplastic anemia. Patients selected for sequencing had displayed CD8+CD57+ cell expansion by flow cytometry. Genomic DNA provided the template from which TCR beta VDJ and CDR3 profiles were obtained. TCRdb ran MiXCR on the reads and lists one entry per CDR3 protein. The sample has about 200,000 distinct CDR3 sequences, 65% seen once. Specimen: sorted CD4+, CD8+, or CD8+CD57+ T cells (not recorded which) from PBMCs. The origin of the receptors is a human donor with aplastic anemia.

This sequence joins TRBV19 and TRBJ1-1; 8 bases agree with TRBD1. Looked up from germline, CDR1 is LNHDA and CDR2 is SQIVND (reference sequence). V trimming: 5 bases; J trimming: 4 bases; junction bases outside the gene matches: 6. The CDR3 spans 14 residues. The CDR3 region is CASSVRDRGTEAFF. DNA of the CDR3: TGTGCCAGTAGTGTACGAGACAGGGGCACTGAAGCTTTCTTT.

On this clonotype itself: The junction departs from the called germline gene at one end, perhaps through a read error. The gene calls are TRBV5-1 and TRBJ2-1; 11 bases match TRBD2. The CDR3 has 17 residues. Germline V gives CDR1 SGHRS, CDR2 YFSETQ. CDR3 residues: CASSPGTSGNSYNEQFF. In DNA, the CDR3 is TGTGCCAGCAGCCCCGGGACTAGCGGCAACTCGTACAATGAGCAGTTCTTC.

This clonotype was recorded a few times. The V call is TRBV20-1, the J call TRBJ2-3, with D perhaps TRBD2 (5 bases). The CDR3 has 14 residues. Germline assignment: CDR1 DFQATT and CDR2 SNEGSKA (reference sequence). Trimming pared 6 bases from V and 4 bases from J, leaving 17 bases between. As DNA, the CDR3 is TGCAGTGCCGGAGAGGGCTTATGGTCAGATACGCAGTATTTT. Protein sequence: CSAGEGLWSDTQYF.

This rearrangement joins TRBV29-1 to TRBJ2-7, with D possibly matching TRBD1 (5 bases). The V gene's germline CDR1 is SQVTM and CDR2 ANQGSEA. Trimming shortened V by 7 bases and J by 5 bases, and 21 bases separated the two germline ends. This CDR3 has 14 residues. The chain's CDR3 is CSAKKQVLGHEQYF. In nucleotides, the CDR3 is TGCAGCGCCAAAAAACAGGTCCTGGGCCACGAGCAGTACTTC.

The chain carries TRBV10-3 and TRBJ2-7, with unresolved D. The CDR3 is 13 amino acids. Trimming shortened V by 4 bases and J by 3 bases, and 10 bases separated the two germline ends. The germline V gene has CDR1 ENHRY and CDR2 SYGVKD. In DNA form, the CDR3 reads TGTGCCATCAGTGGAGACGGTGACTACGAGCAGTACTTC. This codes for CAISGDGDYEQYF.

The chain employs TRBV7-6 and TRBJ1-2; D not resolved. The CDR3 is 15 residues long. The ends were cut back, 4 bases at V and 8 bases at J, with 20 bases in the middle. Looked up from germline, CDR1 is SGHVS and CDR2 is FNYEAQ. CDR3 sequence: CASSSPTGEGLGYTF. For the CDR3, the DNA is TGTGCCAGCAGCTCTCCGACGGGTGAGGGCTTAGGCTACACCTTC.

The chain uses TRBV20-1 and TRBJ2-1; 7 nucleotides align to TRBD1. The CDR3 is made up of 14 amino acids. The germline gives CDR1 DFQATT, CDR2 SNEGSKA (reference sequence). Unmatched junction bases numbered 12, after V lost 4 bases and J lost 9 bases. The CDR3 DNA sequence: TGCAGTGCTATACGGGACAGCCATCAGGTTGAGCAGTTCTTC. This codes for CSAIRDSHQVEQFF.

The chain uses TRBV7-8 and TRBJ2-1; tentatively, D is TRBD1 (6 bases). This CDR3 has 14 residues. V was clipped by 5 bases and J by 4 bases, with 12 bases between them. CDR1 SGHVS and CDR2 FQNEAQ come from the germline V gene. This chain's CDR3 is CASSPRDIYNEQFF. DNA of the CDR3: TGTGCCAGCAGCCCAAGGGACATTTACAATGAGCAGTTCTTC.

Turning to this clonotype: The germline gene is not matched at one end of the junction; a read error may be the cause. The rearrangement joins TRBV7-9 to TRBJ2-2; a possible D gene is TRBD1 (5 bases). From germline, CDR1 is SEHNR and CDR2 FQNEAQ (reference sequence). The CDR3 is made up of 16 amino acids. As DNA, the CDR3 is TGCGCCAGCAGCTTGGGGCTAGACACGAACACCGGGGAGCTGTTTTTT. This gives the protein CASSLGLDTNTGELFF.

The chain couples TRBV20-1 to TRBJ2-7, with a weak D call TRBD2 (6 bases). The CDR3 runs 16 residues. With 0 bases removed from V and 1 base from J, the gap between germline ends came to 16 bases. Per the germline V gene, CDR1 is DFQATT and CDR2 is SNEGSKA (reference sequence). The CDR3 nucleotides are TGCAGTGCTAGAGATCTTGTAGCAGGGAGGTCCTACGAGCAGTACTTC. This sequence encodes CSARDLVAGRSYEQYF.

This chain uses TRBV19 with TRBJ2-1; D gene ambiguous. The V gene's germline CDR1 is LNHDA and CDR2 SQIVND (reference sequence). V was cut by 3 bases and J by 3 bases, with 15 bases left in between. This CDR3 has 16 amino acids. The CDR3 DNA is TGTGCCAGTAGTATCTCTCAGACCCCCCGCTACAATGAGCAGTTCTTC. As protein: CASSISQTPRYNEQFF. The full variable domain, completed using reference TRBV19 and TRBJ2-1, is DGGITQSPKYLFRKEGQNVTLSCEQNLNHDAMYWYRQDPGQGLRLIYYSQIVNDFQKGDIAEGYSVSREKKESFPLTVTSAQKNPTAFYLCASSISQTPRYNEQFFGPGTRLTVL.

The chain carries TRBV5-1 and TRBJ2-3; D could derive from TRBD1 or TRBD2 (6 bases each). The V gene's germline CDR1 is SGHRS and CDR2 YFSETQ. The CDR3 consists of 15 residues. Trimming removed 2 bases at V and 4 bases at J, with 14 bases between. The CDR3 nucleotides read TGCGCCAGCAGCTTAAAGGGGGGCTGGGCAGATACGCAGTATTTT. Protein: CASSLKGGWADTQYF.

V usage is TRBV25-1 and J usage is TRBJ1-3; D not resolved. In germline, CDR1 is MGHDK, CDR2 SYGVNS. Trimming took off 4 bases at V and 2 bases at J, with 12 bases between the two ends. This CDR3 is 15 amino acids long. The CDR3, as DNA: TGTGCCAGCAGTGCCGGGCCCCCCACTGGAAACACCATATATTTT. It specifies CASSAGPPTGNTIYF. The full variable domain, in which reference TRBV25-1 and TRBJ1-3 provide the parts outside the CDR3, is EADIYQTPRYLVIGTGKKITLECSQTMGHDKMYWYQQDPGMELHLIHYSYGVNSTEKGDLSSESTVSRIRTEHFPLTLESARPSHTSQYLCASSAGPPTGNTIYFGEGSWLTVV.

In this sample, this clonotype turned up a few times. The chain recombines TRBV9 with TRBJ1-1; 7 positions agree with TRBD1. The V segment lost 4 bases and the J segment 3 bases; nucleotides outside the gene matches: 3. Germline V gene lookup returns CDR1 SGDLS and CDR2 YYNGEE. CDR3 length: 13 residues. The CDR3 DNA sequence: TGTGCCAGCAGCCATACAGGGGACACTGAAGCTTTCTTT. It translates to CASSHTGDTEAFF.

In this sample, this clonotype turned up a few times. The chain is built from TRBV7-9 and TRBJ1-1, with D unclear. The CDR3 is made up of 14 amino acids. Germline CDR1 and CDR2: SEHNR and FQNEAQ (reference sequence). Trimming cost V 3 bases and J 3 bases, with 11 bases left between them. In DNA, the CDR3 is TGTGCCAGCAGCTTCTCTGACCGATACACTGAAGCTTTCTTT. Translation: CASSFSDRYTEAFF. Filled out from reference TRBV7-9 and TRBJ1-1, the complete variable domain reads DTGVSQNPRHKITKRGQNVTFRCDPISEHNRLYWYRQTLGQGPEFLTYFQNEAQLEKSRLLSDRFSAERPKGSFSTLEIQRTEQGDSAMYLCASSFSDRYTEAFFGQGTRLTVV.

This chain links TRBV24-1 with TRBJ2-3; D remains ambiguous. This CDR3 is 13 amino acids long. Trimming stripped 4 bases from V and 5 bases from J, with 9 bases between. Germline CDR1 KGHDR, CDR2 SFDVKD. In DNA form, the CDR3 reads TGTGCCACCAGTGACCCCCCAATAGATACGCAGTATTTT. Translating it yields CATSDPPIDTQYF.

This clonotype was observed many times. The chain combines TRBV2 with TRBJ1-4; D possibly corresponds to TRBD1 (5 bases). The V end lost 7 bases, the J end lost 4 bases, and 10 bases lay between the germline ends. Germline V gene sequence: CDR1 SNHLY, CDR2 FYNNEI. The CDR3 length is 13 residues. The CDR3 region is CASTRGLNEKLFF. The CDR3 bases are TGTGCCAGCACCCGGGGCCTTAATGAAAAACTGTTTTTT. The full variable domain, with the rest looked up from reference TRBV2 and TRBJ1-4, is EPEVTQTPSHQVTQMGQEVILRCVPISNHLYFYWYRQILGQKVEFLVSFYNNEISEKSEIFDDQFSVERPDGSNFTLKIRSTKLEDSAMYFCASTRGLNEKLFFGSGTQLSVL.

The J gene is TRBJ2-1, the V gene TRBV9, with a weak D call TRBD1 (5 bases). V lost 0 bases to trimming and J lost 6 bases, with 13 bases between them. This CDR3 is 15 amino acids long. Germline V gene sequence: CDR1 SGDLS, CDR2 YYNGEE. Here the CDR3 DNA reads TGTGCCAGCAGCGTAGAGACAGACCCAGTCAATGAGCAGTTCTTC. It yields the protein CASSVETDPVNEQFF.

CDR3 nucleotides: TGTGCCAGCAGTCCCAGGACTGAAGCTTTCTTT. Amino acid sequence: CASSPRTEAFF. The chain recombines TRBV2 with TRBJ1-1; no firm D call. Trimming pared 5 bases from V and 5 bases from J, leaving 6 bases between. Looked up from germline, CDR1 is SNHLY and CDR2 is FYNNEI. The CDR3 has 11 amino acids.

This clonotype was seen only once. This chain connects TRBV12-5 to TRBJ2-4; maybe TRBD1 (5 bases). CDR1 and CDR2 from the germline V gene are LGHNT and FRNRAP. This CDR3 has 12 residues. With 5 bases removed from V and 7 bases from J, the gap between germline ends came to 9 bases. CDR3 amino acids: CASGAAGNIQYF. CDR3 bases: TGTGCTAGTGGTGCGGCAGGGAACATTCAGTACTTC. Full variable domain (remainder filled in from reference TRBV12-5 and TRBJ2-4): DARVTQTPRHKVTEMGQEVTMRCQPILGHNTVFWYRQTMMQGLELLAYFRNRAPLDDSGMPKDRFSAEMPDATLATLKIQPSEPRDSAVYFCASGAAGNIQYFGAGTRLSVL.

The V and J genes are TRBV12-3 or TRBV12-4 and TRBJ1-2; 8 bases are a match to TRBD1. The V gene end was trimmed by 1 base and the J gene end by 4 bases; junction bases not matched to a gene: 5. This CDR3 is built from 15 residues. The CDR3 region has the DNA TGTGCCAGCAGTTTAGGGGACAGGAGGTCCTATGGCTACACCTTC. Its translation: CASSLGDRRSYGYTF.

This chain links TRBV9 with TRBJ2-7, with no clear D. In germline, CDR1 is SGDLS, CDR2 YYNGEE. Trimming shortened V by 4 bases and J by 2 bases, and 10 bases separated the two germline ends. This CDR3 is 13 amino acids long. The CDR3 sequence is CASSQDLPYEQYF. For the CDR3, the DNA is TGTGCCAGCAGCCAAGATTTGCCCTACGAGCAGTACTTC.

The chain links TRBV19 to TRBJ1-2; 9 nucleotides match TRBD1. After removal of 7 bases from V and 1 base from J, the junction contained 10 bases not matched to a gene. This CDR3 spans 16 amino acids. CDR1 LNHDA and CDR2 SQIVND come from the germline V gene (reference sequence). CDR3 DNA sequence: TGTGCCAGTAATATCGCGCCGGGACAGGGTAACTATGGCTACACCTTC. Translation: CASNIAPGQGNYGYTF.

V is TRBV19 and J is TRBJ2-3; no reliable D call. The length of the CDR3 is 12 residues. Germline assignment: CDR1 LNHDA and CDR2 SQIVND (reference sequence). The V gene lost 5 bases and the J gene lost 5 bases, with 8 bases spanning the gap. Written as DNA, the CDR3 is TGTGCCAGTAGTCAAGAACTAGATACGCAGTATTTT. It encodes CASSQELDTQYF. Using reference TRBV19 and TRBJ2-3 for the parts outside the CDR3, the full variable domain is DGGITQSPKYLFRKEGQNVTLSCEQNLNHDAMYWYRQDPGQGLRLIYYSQIVNDFQKGDIAEGYSVSREKKESFPLTVTSAQKNPTAFYLCASSQELDTQYFGPGTRLTVL.

V is TRBV5-1 and J is TRBJ2-1; tentatively, D is TRBD2 (6 bases). V lost 4 bases to trimming and J lost 0 bases, with 14 bases between them. CDR3 size: 16 residues. Germline V lookup: CDR1 SGHRS, CDR2 YFSETQ. CDR3 DNA: TGCGCCAGCAGCCGACGCCGGGACTCCTCCTACAATGAGCAGTTCTTC. Translating gives CASSRRRDSSYNEQFF.

V usage is TRBV12-5 and J usage is TRBJ1-1; 7 nucleotides line up with TRBD1. The CDR3 sequence is 17 residues long. Per the germline V gene, CDR1 is LGHNT and CDR2 is FRNRAP. The CDR3 protein is CASSSHVRRQGDTEAFF. DNA of the CDR3: TGTGCCAGCAGTTCTCACGTTCGGAGACAGGGAGACACTGAAGCTTTCTTT. Complete variable domain (other parts from reference TRBV12-5 and TRBJ1-1): DARVTQTPRHKVTEMGQEVTMRCQPILGHNTVFWYRQTMMQGLELLAYFRNRAPLDDSGMPKDRFSAEMPDATLATLKIQPSEPRDSAVYFCASSSHVRRQGDTEAFFGQGTRLTVV.

The CDR3 spells CASSDVGTWEQYF. In nucleotides, the CDR3 is TGTGCCAGCAGTGATGTGGGGACATGGGAGCAGTACTTC. The chain has TRBV2 and TRBJ2-7; D might be TRBD1 (6 bases). Germline CDR1 SNHLY, CDR2 FYNNEI. Trimming took 3 bases from V and 7 from J, leaving 13 bases between them. The CDR3 length is 13 residues.

CDR3 sequence: CATSSGTSGIYEQYF. As DNA, the CDR3 is TGTGCCACCAGCTCAGGTACTAGCGGAATCTACGAGCAGTACTTC. The chain uses TRBV15 and TRBJ2-7; 8 positions match TRBD2. The CDR3 is 15 residues long. Germline CDR1 reads LNHNV; CDR2 reads YYDKDF (reference sequence). V shed 5 bases and J 3 bases; nucleotides not matched to a gene: 9. The variable domain in full, with the rest retrieved from reference TRBV15 and TRBJ2-7, is DAMVIQNPRYQVTQFGKPVTLSCSQTLNHNVMYWYQQKSSQAPKLLFHYYDKDFNNEADTPDNFQSRRPNTSFCFLDIRSPGLGDTAMYLCATSSGTSGIYEQYFGPGTRLTVT.

The CDR3 loop is CASSPGVRDEKLFF. In nucleotides, the CDR3 is TGTGCCAGCAGCCCCGGGGTCCGTGATGAAAAACTGTTTTTT. The chain has TRBV7-9 and TRBJ1-4; D gene unclear. This CDR3 contains 14 residues. Germline CDR1 reads SEHNR; CDR2 reads FQNEAQ (reference sequence). The V and J ends lost 5 bases and 6 bases respectively, with 13 bases between them. Based on the CDR3 plus reference TRBV7-9 and TRBJ1-4, the full variable domain is DTGVSQNPRHKITKRGQNVTFRCDPISEHNRLYWYRQTLGQGPEFLTYFQNEAQLEKSRLLSDRFSAERPKGSFSTLEIQRTEQGDSAMYLCASSPGVRDEKLFFGSGTQLSVL.

The chain joins TRBV4-1 to TRBJ1-5; unclear D gene. V gave up 4 bases and J gave up 0 bases, with 10 bases separating them. Germline assignment: CDR1 MGHRA and CDR2 YSYEKL. CDR3 length: 15 amino acids. The CDR3 region is CASSRSSNSNQPQHF. CDR3 DNA: TGCGCCAGCAGCCGAAGCTCCAATAGCAATCAGCCCCAGCATTTT.

The chain links TRBV11-3 to TRBJ2-3; 7 bases line up with TRBD1. The CDR3 sequence is 14 residues long. The junction had 10 bases not matched to a gene; V was cut back by 5 bases and J by 8 bases. Germline V gene lookup returns CDR1 SGHNT and CDR2 YENEEA. Written as DNA, the CDR3 is TGTGCCAGCAGCCCCGGGGACAGCCACGGTACGCAGTATTTT. Translating it yields CASSPGDSHGTQYF.